Below, one T cell receptor beta chain is given with its context. This clone's antigen is unknown. Per-base qualities were not stored, and no clone one base away is much larger. The sample belongs to a study of blood T cell repertoires in COVID-19 (dated by TCRdb to 2018 to 2021). Concerning the study at large: The collaborator samples originated in the United States, Italy and Spain and spanned the acute and convalescent phases of COVID-19. The prospective study material was composed of cDNA or gDNA derived from T cells, B-cell-depleted T cells, or PBMCs. Deeply sampled blood TCRbeta repertoires from subjects exposed to, actively infected with, or recovered from COVID-19 were included in the dataset. The repertoires were made available in a free public database intended to serve as a resource for research on the immune response to SARS-CoV-2. The samples were drawn from the first 160 participants of the ongoing ImmuneRACE study and from under 1,500 subjects provided by 6 global collaborators. Nearly every sample came with metadata listing a de-identified subject ID, COVID-19 status, age in years and sex. Where available, HLA class I and class II types were obtained from metadata supplied by the sample provider rather than from assay-based typing.

The immunoSEQ Assay, a bias-controlled multiplex PCR, was used to amplify TCRbeta CDR3 regions from genomic DNA. The paper's processing steps were these. The number of nucleated cells in each sample was estimated by amplification of reference gene primers within the assay. To quantify the absolute abundance of each unique TCRbeta CDR3 rearrangement, sequence reads were collapsed and filtered. For each sample, productive Simpson clonality was calculated by taking the square root of Simpson's diversity index across productive rearrangements. TCRdb holds this immuneACCESS table with in-frame rearrangements only. Some clones are missing; in checked studies, unresolved V genes explain under half, and the rest has no known cause. That table furnishes V, J and clone size, whereas the DNA furnished D and trimming. This sample is represented by about 140,000 clones; over 60% of them were singletons. The ten largest clones take up around 4.2% of the sample.

The collaborating institutions used their own protocols to collect whole blood in K2EDTA tubes. Collaborator samples were shipped for TCRbeta analysis as frozen whole blood, isolated PBMCs, or DNA extracted from either sample type. Beyond this particular receptor, the publication reports: The amount of clinical and demographic metadata varied by source and participant and was provided uncurated.

The CDR3 runs 15 residues from the cysteine to the phenylalanine. The kept DNA is CDR3 alone, 45 bases in frame from the first base. V loses 4 bases, J loses 2 bases, and the germline ends lie 13 bases apart. CDR1 is given as SGHRS and CDR2 as YFSETQ, both from the germline V gene. Sample: peripheral blood. This chain is built from TRBV5-1 and TRBJ2-1, and the D gene may be TRBD1, 6 bases matching. The source of this sequence is a woman of 80 years or more with active or convalescent COVID-19. In nucleotide form, the sequence is TGCGCCAGCAGCCCGATCGGGACACCCTACAATGAGCAGTTCTTC. Translated, it gives CASSPIGTPYNEQFF.